Below are 17 T cell receptor beta chains sequenced from a single sample in a study of CD8+ T cells in alopecia areata. cDNA prepared by RNA extraction and subsequent reverse transcription served as the template for sequencing. TCRdb keeps only in-frame clones here, not all; method: immunoSEQ multiplex PCR. The table has about 12,000 clones, around 67% seen once. Noted treatment: oral pan-JAK inhibitor, 5-10 mg twice daily. Specimens obtained from alopecia areata patients comprised lesional scalp punch biopsies and peripheral blood. Sample: skin, taken at week 4, from a patient treated with tofacitinib. All receptors come from a human donor with alopecia areata.

This clone came up a few times. V gene TRBV19 combines with J gene TRBJ2-1, with TRBD2 matching over 12 bases. Germline CDR1 reads LNHDA; CDR2 reads SQIVND (reference sequence). The CDR3 runs to 15 residues. V was pared by 2 bases and J by 7 bases, with 3 bases of the junction left unmatched. CDR3 protein: CASSILAGGLNEQFF. The CDR3 DNA reads as TGTGCCAGTAGTATACTAGCGGGGGGGCTTAATGAGCAGTTCTTC.

This chain uses TRBV7-2 with TRBJ2-3; maybe TRBD1 (6 bases). Trimming pared 1 base from V and 1 base from J, leaving 12 bases between. The CDR3 consists of 16 residues. The germline gives CDR1 SGHTA, CDR2 FQGNSA. The DNA for the CDR3 is TGTGCCAGCAGCTTAGATGGGGGCCTTGGCACAGATACGCAGTATTTT. Translation gives CASSLDGGLGTDTQYF.

The V gene is TRBV2, the J gene TRBJ2-1; D unclear. Per the germline V gene, CDR1 is SNHLY and CDR2 is FYNNEI. The CDR3 is made up of 12 amino acids. The V and J ends lost 8 bases and 4 bases respectively, with 9 bases between them. CDR3 residues: CASGRMYNEQFF. The DNA for the CDR3 is TGTGCCAGCGGAAGAATGTACAATGAGCAGTTCTTC.

The chain has TRBV27 and TRBJ2-2, with 9 bases fitting TRBD1. The CDR3 sequence is 15 residues long. CDR1 is MNHEY and CDR2 is SMNVEV in the germline V gene (reference sequence). J was trimmed by 7 bases and V by 4 bases; bases with no gene match: 7. The CDR3 loop is CASSSWTGAIGELFF. The CDR3 DNA reads TGTGCCAGCAGTTCCTGGACAGGGGCGATCGGGGAGCTGTTTTTT.

On this clone: Other nucleotide sequences in the sample specify the same CDR3. V gene TRBV4-1 combines with J gene TRBJ2-5; TRBD2 matches 13 bases. The CDR3 length is 16 residues. The V and J ends lost 1 base and 5 bases, in that order; junction bases with no gene match: 4. The germline CDR1 and CDR2 sequences are MGHRA and YSYEKL. CDR3 in DNA: TGCGCCAGCAGCCAAGGACTAGCGGGGGGCCGGGAGACCCAGTACTTC. The encoded protein is CASSQGLAGGRETQYF.

The chain uses TRBV6-1 and TRBJ1-2; D gene uncertain. V shed 2 bases and J shed 2 bases, with 6 bases lying between them. The CDR3 has 13 amino acids. Looked up from germline, CDR1 is MNHNS and CDR2 is SASEGT. This CDR3 reads CASSEYSNYGYTF. The CDR3 coding sequence is TGTGCCAGCAGTGAATACAGCAACTATGGCTACACCTTC.

In this sample, this clone turned up a few times. CDR3: CAIREGRNYGYTF. The CDR3 coding sequence is TGTGCCATCAGGGAGGGGAGGAACTATGGCTACACCTTC. The rearrangement joins TRBV10-3 to TRBJ1-2, with D maybe TRBD1 (5 bases). Looked up from germline, CDR1 is ENHRY and CDR2 is SYGVKD. V was pared by 6 bases and J by 2 bases, with 10 bases between. This CDR3 has 13 amino acids.

This clone has more than one count but fewer than ten. The rearrangement uses TRBV19 and TRBJ1-1, with 9 bases matching TRBD1. With 7 bases clipped from V and 4 bases from J, the junction kept 28 bases outside the gene matches. The germline V gene encodes CDR1 LNHDA and CDR2 SQIVND (reference sequence). CDR3 length equals 21 residues. CDR3 coding DNA: TGTGCCAGTACGGGACCCCCTTGGTTGTTCGGGACAGGGAGGGATGTCACTGAAGCTTTCTTT. Encoded protein: CASTGPPWLFGTGRDVTEAFF.

The chain joins TRBV5-6 to TRBJ1-5; no clear D gene. Trimming left V 1 base short and J 2 bases short, with 10 bases between. This CDR3 is built from 15 residues. CDR1 is SGHDT, CDR2 YYEEEE, per germline. CDR3 coding DNA: TGTGCCAGCAGCTTGAGGCGGTATGGCAATCAGCCCCAGCATTTT. Translated, it gives CASSLRRYGNQPQHF.

This clone has just a few counts. V is TRBV7-2 and J is TRBJ2-1; 9 bases align to TRBD2. Losses at the gene ends were 3 bases for V and 10 bases for J; bases not matched to a gene: 10. This CDR3 comprises 15 residues. The germline V gene encodes CDR1 SGHTA and CDR2 FQGNSA. CDR3 protein: CASSFLGGGAGEQFF. The CDR3 nucleotides read TGTGCCAGCAGCTTCTTAGGCGGGGGGGCGGGAGAGCAGTTCTTC.

The CDR3 here is CASSFGYEQYF. The CDR3 region has the DNA TGCGCCAGCAGCTTTGGCTACGAGCAGTACTTC. The chain uses TRBV5-1 and TRBJ2-7; D is ambiguous. Per the germline V gene, CDR1 is SGHRS and CDR2 is YFSETQ. The CDR3 spans 11 residues. Trimming shortened V by 2 bases and J by 3 bases, and 3 bases separated the two germline ends.

Details on this clone: Sequence at one end of the junction differs from germline and may be a read error. The chain links TRBV23-1 to TRBJ1-6; no firm D call. TRBV23-1 qualifies as an ORF whose function is uncertain. The CDR3 covers 13 residues. The CDR3 nucleotides read TGCGCCAGCAGTCAATGGTCAGATTCACCCCCCCACTTT. Its translation: CASSQWSDSPPHF.

The V gene is TRBV5-4, the J gene TRBJ2-1; 8 bases map to TRBD2. Germline loops: CDR1 SGHNT, CDR2 YYREEE (reference sequence). The CDR3 has 13 amino acids. The ends lost 10 bases at V and 6 bases at J; junction bases unmatched: 9. CDR3 sequence reads: CALSGLGFNEQFF. The CDR3 region has the DNA TGTGCCCTTTCGGGACTAGGATTCAATGAGCAGTTCTTC.

The chain couples TRBV6-5 to TRBJ1-5; 7 bases are shared with TRBD1. The trim removed 8 bases at V and 4 bases at J, leaving 8 bases unmatched. Germline V CDR1 and CDR2: MNHEY, SVGAGI. This CDR3 has 14 residues. CDR3 residues: CASLGQNINQPQHF. The DNA of the CDR3 is TGTGCCAGCTTGGGACAGAATATAAATCAGCCCCAGCATTTT.

The gene calls are TRBV6-1 and TRBJ2-5; tentatively, D is TRBD2 (5 bases). Trimming shortened V by 5 bases and J by 5 bases, and 12 bases separated the two germline ends. Germline V gives CDR1 MNHNS, CDR2 SASEGT. CDR3 length: 13 residues. The CDR3 reads CASSPSGWETQYF. As DNA, the CDR3 is TGTGCCAGCAGTCCATCGGGGTGGGAGACCCAGTACTTC.

This clone has a handful of counts. This chain connects TRBV7-2 to TRBJ2-5; perhaps D is TRBD1 or TRBD2 (5 bases each). The length of the CDR3 is 16 residues. CDR1 and CDR2 from the germline V gene are SGHTA and FQGNSA. Trimming removed 0 bases at V and 5 bases at J, with 16 bases between. The chain's CDR3 is CASSLAGPRRSETQYF. CDR3 DNA: TGTGCCAGCAGCTTAGCGGGACCCAGGAGGTCCGAGACCCAGTACTTC.

On this clone itself: Compared with germline, one end of the junction differs, possibly owing to a read error. The rearrangement links TRBV7-7 to TRBJ2-1; TRBD2 agrees at 12 bases. Germline V CDR1 and CDR2: SSHAT, FNYEAQ (reference sequence). This CDR3 has 15 residues. The CDR3 region has the DNA TGTGCTAGCAGCCCGACAGGACTAGCGGGGCATGAGCAGTTCTTC. Protein product: CASSPTGLAGHEQFF.